The T cell receptor (beta chain) under discussion was sequenced for a study of cytomegalovirus exposure and HLA in healthy donors. Points from the study as a whole: In a later analysis, TCR beta V- and J-gene trimming showed a link to a missense DCLRE1C variant.

With regard to this clone: Its antigen is currently unknown.

The germline V gene encodes CDR1 SNHLY and CDR2 FYNNEI. CDR3 size: 15 residues. Trimming cost V 4 bases and J 7 bases, with 19 bases left between them. Both 60 Vbeta primers and 13 Jbeta primers went into the PCR. TCRdb's table, derived via immunoSEQ multiplex PCR, lists solely in-frame clones and lacks some. This sample yields about 96,000 clones, of which about 70% are seen a single time; 2.5% to 3% belongs to the top ten. The chain couples TRBV2 to TRBJ2-5; a possible D gene is TRBD2 (5 bases). This receptor was obtained from a female donor in good health and CMV-seropositive. Input material: PBMCs. The CDR3 here is CASSVGADLRGTQYF. CDR3 coding DNA: TGTGCCAGCAGTGTTGGAGCGGACCTGAGAGGGACCCAGTACTTC. The variable domain in full, with the rest retrieved from reference TRBV2 and TRBJ2-5, is EPEVTQTPSHQVTQMGQEVILRCVPISNHLYFYWYRQILGQKVEFLVSFYNNEISEKSEIFDDQFSVERPDGSNFTLKIRSTKLEDSAMYFCASSVGADLRGTQYFGPGTRLLVL.